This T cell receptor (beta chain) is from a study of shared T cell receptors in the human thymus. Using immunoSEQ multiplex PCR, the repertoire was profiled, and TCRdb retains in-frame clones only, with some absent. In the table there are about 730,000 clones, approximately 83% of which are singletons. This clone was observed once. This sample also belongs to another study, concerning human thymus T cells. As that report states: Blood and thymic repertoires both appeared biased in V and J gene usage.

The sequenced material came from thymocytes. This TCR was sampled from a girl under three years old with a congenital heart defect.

CDR3 residues: CASSLRPIGGTKNIQYF. CDR3 sequence (DNA): TGTGCCAGCAGTTTACGCCCGATCGGGGGAACCAAAAACATTCAGTACTTC. V gene TRBV27 combines with J gene TRBJ2-4, with D possibly TRBD2 on 6 matching bases. Per germline, CDR1 MNHEY and CDR2 SMNVEV (reference sequence). V lost 2 bases to trimming and J lost 2 bases, with 16 bases between them. CDR3 length: 17 amino acids.